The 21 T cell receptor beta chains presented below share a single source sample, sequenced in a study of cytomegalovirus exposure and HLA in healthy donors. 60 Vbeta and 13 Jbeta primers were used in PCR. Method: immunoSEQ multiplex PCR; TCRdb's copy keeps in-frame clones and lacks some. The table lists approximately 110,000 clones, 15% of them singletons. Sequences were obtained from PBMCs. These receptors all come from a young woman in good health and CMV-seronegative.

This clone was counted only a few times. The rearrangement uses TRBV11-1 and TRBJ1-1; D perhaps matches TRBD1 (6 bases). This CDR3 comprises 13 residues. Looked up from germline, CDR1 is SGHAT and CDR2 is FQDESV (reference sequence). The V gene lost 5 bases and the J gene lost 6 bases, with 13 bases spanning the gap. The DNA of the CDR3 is TGTGCCAGCAGCAGCGACAGGATCGCTGAAGCTTTCTTT. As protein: CASSSDRIAEAFF.

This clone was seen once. The CDR3, as DNA: TGTGCCAGCAGCCAAGAACTTAGCTTCTACGAGCAGTACTTC. Encoded protein: CASSQELSFYEQYF. The gene calls are TRBV4-2 and TRBJ2-5, with D uncertain. Judging by the DNA end, TRBJ2-7 fits better; the J call may be wrong. This CDR3 is 14 amino acids long. Germline V CDR1 and CDR2: LGHNA, YNFKEQ.

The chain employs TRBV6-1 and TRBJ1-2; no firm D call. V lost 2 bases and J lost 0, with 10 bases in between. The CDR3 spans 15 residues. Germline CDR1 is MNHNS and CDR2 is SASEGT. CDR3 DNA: TGTGCCAGCAGTGAAAGACACCTTTCTAACTATGGCTACACCTTC. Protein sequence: CASSERHLSNYGYTF.

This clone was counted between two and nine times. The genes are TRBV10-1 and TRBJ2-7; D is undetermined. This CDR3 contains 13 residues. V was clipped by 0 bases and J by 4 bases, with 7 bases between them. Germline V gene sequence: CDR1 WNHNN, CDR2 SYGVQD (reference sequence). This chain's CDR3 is CASSESGDYEQYF. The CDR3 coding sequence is TGCGCCAGCAGTGAGTCCGGTGATTACGAGCAGTACTTC.

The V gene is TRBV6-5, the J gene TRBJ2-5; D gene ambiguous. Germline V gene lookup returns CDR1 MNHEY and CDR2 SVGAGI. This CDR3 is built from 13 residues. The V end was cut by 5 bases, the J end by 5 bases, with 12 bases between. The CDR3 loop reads CASSPSSWETQYF. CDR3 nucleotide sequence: TGTGCCAGCAGTCCATCTAGTTGGGAGACCCAGTACTTC.

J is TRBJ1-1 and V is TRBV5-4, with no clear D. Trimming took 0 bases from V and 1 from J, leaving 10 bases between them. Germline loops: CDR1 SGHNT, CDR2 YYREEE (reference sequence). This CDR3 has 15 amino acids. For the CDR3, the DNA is TGTGCCAGCAGCTTGGATGCCACAAGGAACACTGAAGCTTTCTTT. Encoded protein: CASSLDATRNTEAFF.

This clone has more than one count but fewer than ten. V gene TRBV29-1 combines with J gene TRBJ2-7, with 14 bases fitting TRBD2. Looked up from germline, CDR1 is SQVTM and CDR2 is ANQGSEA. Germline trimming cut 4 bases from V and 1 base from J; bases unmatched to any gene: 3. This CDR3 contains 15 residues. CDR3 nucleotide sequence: TGCAGCGTTGGACTAGCGGGGGGGCGGTCCTACGAGCAGTACTTC. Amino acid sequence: CSVGLAGGRSYEQYF.

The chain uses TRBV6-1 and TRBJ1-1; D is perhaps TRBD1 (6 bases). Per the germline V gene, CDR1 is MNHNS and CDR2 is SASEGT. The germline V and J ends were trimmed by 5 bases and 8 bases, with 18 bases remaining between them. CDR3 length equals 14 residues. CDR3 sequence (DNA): TGTGCCAGCAGTATCCGACAGGTTTCAGGGGAAGCTTTCTTT. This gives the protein CASSIRQVSGEAFF.

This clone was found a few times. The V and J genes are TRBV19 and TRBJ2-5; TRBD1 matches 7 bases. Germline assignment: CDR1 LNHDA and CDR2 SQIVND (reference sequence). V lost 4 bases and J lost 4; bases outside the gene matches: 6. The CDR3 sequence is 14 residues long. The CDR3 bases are TGTGCCAGTAGTACCCGACAGGGCCCAGAGACCCAGTACTTC. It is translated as CASSTRQGPETQYF.

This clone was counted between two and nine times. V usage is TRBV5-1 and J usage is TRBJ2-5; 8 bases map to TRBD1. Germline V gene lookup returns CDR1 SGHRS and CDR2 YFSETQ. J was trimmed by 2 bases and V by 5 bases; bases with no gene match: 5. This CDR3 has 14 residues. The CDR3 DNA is TGCGCCAGCAGACCGGACAGGGCTCAAGAGACCCAGTACTTC. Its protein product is CASRPDRAQETQYF.

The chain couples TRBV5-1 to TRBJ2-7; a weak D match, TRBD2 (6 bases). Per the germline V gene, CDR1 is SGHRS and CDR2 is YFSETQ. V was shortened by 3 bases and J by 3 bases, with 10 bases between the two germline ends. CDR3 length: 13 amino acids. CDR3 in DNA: TGCGCCAGCAGCTGGAGGGAAGGCTACGAGCAGTACTTC. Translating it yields CASSWREGYEQYF. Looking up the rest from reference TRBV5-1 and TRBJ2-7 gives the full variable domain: KAGVTQTPRYLIKTRGQQVTLSCSPISGHRSVSWYQQTPGQGLQFLFEYFSETQRNKGNFPGRFSGRQFSNSRSEMNVSTLELGDSALYLCASSWREGYEQYFGPGTRLTVT.

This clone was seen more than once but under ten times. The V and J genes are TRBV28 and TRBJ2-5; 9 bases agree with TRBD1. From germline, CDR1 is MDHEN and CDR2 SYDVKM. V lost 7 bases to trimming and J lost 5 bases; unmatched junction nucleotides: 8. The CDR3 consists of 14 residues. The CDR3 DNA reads TGTGCCAGCAAAGAACAGGGGGCTGAGGAGACCCAGTACTTC. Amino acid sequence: CASKEQGAEETQYF. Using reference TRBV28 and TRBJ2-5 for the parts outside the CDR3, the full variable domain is DVKVTQSSRYLVKRTGEKVFLECVQDMDHENMFWYRQDPGLGLRLIYFSYDVKMKEKGDIPEGYSVSREKKERFSLILESASTNQTSMYLCASKEQGAEETQYFGPGTRLLVL.

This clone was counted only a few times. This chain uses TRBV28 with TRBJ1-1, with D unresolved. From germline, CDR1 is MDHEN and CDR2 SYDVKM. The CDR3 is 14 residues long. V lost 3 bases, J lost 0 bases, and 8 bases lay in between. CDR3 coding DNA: TGTGCCAGCAGTTTGGCGGTTTTGAACACTGAAGCTTTCTTT. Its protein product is CASSLAVLNTEAFF.

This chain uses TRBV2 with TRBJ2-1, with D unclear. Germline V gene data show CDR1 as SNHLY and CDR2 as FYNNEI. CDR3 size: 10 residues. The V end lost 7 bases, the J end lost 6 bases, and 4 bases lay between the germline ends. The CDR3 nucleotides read TGTGCCAGCACTCTCAATGAGCAGTTCTTC. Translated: CASTLNEQFF.

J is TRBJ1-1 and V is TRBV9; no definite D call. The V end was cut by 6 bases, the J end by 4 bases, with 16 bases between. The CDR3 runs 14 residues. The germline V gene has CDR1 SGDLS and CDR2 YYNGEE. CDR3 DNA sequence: TGTGCCAGCACCCGGGAACGGCAGAGCACTGAAGCTTTCTTT. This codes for CASTRERQSTEAFF.

The CDR3 bases are TGTGCCAGCAGTTTTGTAATAATGGGGGGGGCTCGTCAGCCCCAGCATTTT. This gives the protein CASSFVIMGGARQPQHF. This chain joins TRBV28 and TRBJ1-5; D is possibly TRBD1 (6 bases). Germline-derived CDR1 and CDR2 are MDHEN and SYDVKM. CDR3 size: 17 residues. V was cut by 3 bases and J by 6 bases, with 21 bases left in between.

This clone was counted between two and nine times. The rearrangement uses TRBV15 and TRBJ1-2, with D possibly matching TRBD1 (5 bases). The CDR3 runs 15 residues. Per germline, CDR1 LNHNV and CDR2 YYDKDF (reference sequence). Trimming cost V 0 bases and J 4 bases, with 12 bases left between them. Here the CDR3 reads CATSREQAGSYGYTF. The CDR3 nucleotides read TGTGCCACCAGCAGAGAACAGGCCGGGAGCTATGGCTACACCTTC.

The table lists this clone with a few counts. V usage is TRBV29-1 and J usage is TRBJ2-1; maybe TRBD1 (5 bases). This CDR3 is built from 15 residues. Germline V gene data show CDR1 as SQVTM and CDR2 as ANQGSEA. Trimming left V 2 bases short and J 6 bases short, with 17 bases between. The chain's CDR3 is CSVEKGLPQGNEQFF. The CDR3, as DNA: TGCAGCGTTGAAAAGGGCCTGCCTCAGGGCAATGAGCAGTTCTTC.

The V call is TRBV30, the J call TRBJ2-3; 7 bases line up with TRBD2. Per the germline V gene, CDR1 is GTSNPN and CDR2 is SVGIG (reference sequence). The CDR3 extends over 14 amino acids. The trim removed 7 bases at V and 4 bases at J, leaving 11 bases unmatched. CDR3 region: CAYRTSRHSDTQYF. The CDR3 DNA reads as TGTGCCTACCGGACTAGTCGTCACTCAGATACGCAGTATTTT.

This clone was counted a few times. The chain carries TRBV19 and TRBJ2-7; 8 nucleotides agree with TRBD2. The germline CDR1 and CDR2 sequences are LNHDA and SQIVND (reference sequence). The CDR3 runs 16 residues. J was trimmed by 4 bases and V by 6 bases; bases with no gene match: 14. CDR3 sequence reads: CASRRAGAVPVYEQYF. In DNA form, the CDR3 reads TGTGCCAGTAGGAGAGCGGGGGCGGTCCCCGTATACGAGCAGTACTTC.

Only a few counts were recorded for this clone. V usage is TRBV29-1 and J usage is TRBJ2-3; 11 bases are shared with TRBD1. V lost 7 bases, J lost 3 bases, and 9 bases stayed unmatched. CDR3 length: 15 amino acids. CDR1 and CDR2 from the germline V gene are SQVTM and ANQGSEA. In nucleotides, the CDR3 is TGCAGCGCTCACTCCGGGACAGGGGGTACAGATACGCAGTATTTT. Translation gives CSAHSGTGGTDTQYF.